The 16 T cell receptor beta chains given below trace back to one sample, sequenced in a study of T-cell reconstitution after alpha-beta-depleted transplantation in children. Unique molecular identifiers featured in how the TCRbeta library was prepared. Via MiXCR, TCRdb re-called the PCR reads, giving one row per CDR3 protein. Found here are around 70,000 distinct CDR3 sequences, roughly 10% of them singletons; the top ten hold about 13%. The sample consisted of PBMCs, taken before TCRalphabeta/CD19-depleted stem cell transplant. The receptors derive from a boy aged 10-17 years with acute myeloid leukemia, due to receive a stem cell transplant.

This clonotype was recorded many times. V and J are TRBV24-1 and TRBJ1-2; D is unclear. V lost 5 bases to trimming and J lost 6 bases, with 12 bases between them. The CDR3 length is 13 residues. CDR1 is KGHDR, CDR2 SFDVKD, per germline. The CDR3 bases are TGTGCCACCAGTGGCCGAGGGAGTCATGGCTACACCTTC. The encoded protein is CATSGRGSHGYTF.

In this sample, this clonotype turned up many times. The chain combines TRBV5-1 with TRBJ1-6; D gene uncertain. The CDR3 covers 15 residues. The V gene lost 0 bases and the J gene lost 5 bases, with 9 bases spanning the gap. Germline lookup yields CDR1 SGHRS and CDR2 YFSETQ. The DNA of the CDR3 is TGCGCCAGCAGCTTGGATACAGCGCATAATTCACCCCTCCACTTT. Translated: CASSLDTAHNSPLHF.

This clonotype was recorded a few times. This chain connects TRBV25-1 to TRBJ2-1; 7 bases match TRBD2. J gave up 4 bases and V 4 bases, and 7 bases lay outside the gene matches. The V gene's germline CDR1 is MGHDK and CDR2 SYGVNS. The length of the CDR3 is 15 residues. CDR3 loop: CASSAPGGSYNEQFF. The CDR3 nucleotides read TGTGCCAGCAGTGCTCCCGGGGGGTCTTACAATGAGCAGTTCTTC.

This clonotype was counted many times. The chain recombines TRBV10-3 with TRBJ2-2, with D possibly being TRBD2 (5 bases). CDR1 is ENHRY and CDR2 is SYGVKD in the germline V gene. Trimming shortened V by 4 bases and J by 0 bases, and 9 bases separated the two germline ends. The CDR3 is 15 residues long. CDR3 amino acids: CAISAEGANTGELFF. The CDR3 DNA is TGTGCCATCAGTGCCGAGGGAGCGAACACCGGGGAGCTGTTTTTT.

The V gene is TRBV20-1, the J gene TRBJ2-1; unclear D gene. This CDR3 is built from 14 residues. CDR1 is DFQATT and CDR2 is SNEGSKA in the germline V gene (reference sequence). Trimming cost V 0 bases and J 4 bases, with 10 bases left between them. The CDR3 DNA sequence: TGCAGTGCTAGAGATGTGGTGTCTTACAATGAGCAGTTCTTC. As protein: CSARDVVSYNEQFF.

This clonotype was seen ten or more times. V usage is TRBV4-3 and J usage is TRBJ2-4, with a tentative D call TRBD1 (7 bases). The germline V gene has CDR1 LGHNA and CDR2 YSLEER. CDR3 size: 15 residues. Between the trimmed V and J ends, which lost 4 bases and 5 bases, there was a span of 15 bases. CDR3 sequence: CASSPARDRQNIQYF. As DNA, the CDR3 is TGCGCCAGCAGCCCGGCGCGGGACAGACAAAACATTCAGTACTTC.

The DNA of the CDR3 is TGTGCCAGCCTACAACCGAAAGAGACCCAGTACTTC. Translated, it gives CASLQPKETQYF. The rearrangement links TRBV6-2 or TRBV6-3 to TRBJ2-5, with D uncertain. Germline CDR1 is MNHEY and CDR2 is SVGEGT. This CDR3 region has 12 residues. V gave up 8 bases and J gave up 3 bases, with 10 bases separating them.

At least ten counts were recorded for this clonotype. The CDR3 bases are TGCAGTGCTAAACTCTACGAGCAGTACGTC. This codes for CSAKLYEQYV. The chain combines TRBV20-1 with TRBJ2-7; D call uncertain. Germline CDR1 is DFQATT and CDR2 is SNEGSKA (reference sequence). With 4 bases removed from V and 3 bases from J, the gap between germline ends came to 4 bases. The CDR3 consists of 10 residues.

This clonotype was found many times. The chain is built from TRBV12-3 or TRBV12-4 and TRBJ2-5; 9 bases align to TRBD1. The J segment lost 5 bases and the V segment lost 5 bases, leaving 9 bases of the junction unmatched. The CDR3 consists of 15 residues. CDR3 protein: CASSDPGQGRETQYF. The CDR3 bases are TGTGCCAGCAGTGATCCTGGACAGGGGAGGGAGACCCAGTACTTC.

There are many counts of this clonotype. The chain links TRBV20-1 to TRBJ2-2; TRBD2 matches at 11 bases. Germline V gene lookup returns CDR1 DFQATT and CDR2 SNEGSKA (reference sequence). With 5 bases clipped from V and 9 bases from J, the junction kept 8 bases outside the gene matches. The CDR3 has 14 residues. The CDR3 bases are TGCAGTGCTCTACTAGCGGGAGCCCGACGGGAGCTGTTTTTT. It is translated as CSALLAGARRELFF.

At least ten counts were recorded for this clonotype. The chain links TRBV5-6 to TRBJ2-1, with D perhaps matching TRBD1 or TRBD2 (5 bases each). Germline CDR1 is SGHDT and CDR2 is YYEEEE. This CDR3 has 14 amino acids. The V and J ends lost 3 bases and 7 bases respectively, with 14 bases between them. The DNA for the CDR3 is TGTGCCAGCAGCTCCCGGGGCCGGAGAAATGAGCAGTTCTTC. Translation: CASSSRGRRNEQFF.

This clonotype was counted at least ten times. One end of the junction fails to match germline, which may point to a read error. V gene TRBV15 combines with J gene TRBJ2-3; weak D call: TRBD2 (5 bases). Germline V CDR1 and CDR2: LNHNV, YYDKDF (reference sequence). The CDR3 is 14 amino acids. The CDR3 region is CATSVAGSTDTQYF. Here the CDR3 DNA reads TGTGCCACCAGCGTGGCGGGTAGCACTGATACGCAGTATTTT.

This chain uses TRBV30 with TRBJ1-2; D gene ambiguous. V gave up 5 bases and J gave up 1 base, with 5 bases separating them. The CDR3 contains 11 residues. CDR1 GTSNPN and CDR2 SVGIG come from the germline V gene (reference sequence). The CDR3, as DNA: TGTGCCTGGGGGCTTAACTATGGCTACACCTTC. This sequence encodes CAWGLNYGYTF.

This clonotype occurred many times. This sequence joins TRBV7-2 and TRBJ2-5; D gene ambiguous. Trimming stripped 1 base from V and 5 bases from J, with 8 bases between. CDR3 size: 13 residues. In germline, CDR1 is SGHTA, CDR2 FQGNSA. The CDR3 DNA reads TGTGCCAGCAGCTTAGGGATAGTCGAGACCCAGTACTTC. Amino acids: CASSLGIVETQYF.

This clonotype was found many times. The chain recombines TRBV29-1 with TRBJ2-1; perhaps D is TRBD1 or TRBD2 (5 bases each). V lost 3 bases, J lost 0 bases, and 12 bases lay in between. Germline CDR1 is SQVTM and CDR2 is ANQGSEA. CDR3 size: 15 residues. In nucleotides, the CDR3 is TGCAGCGTTGACGGGGCAGGAAGCTCCTACAATGAGCAGTTCTTC. It encodes CSVDGAGSSYNEQFF.

This clonotype has ten or more counts. CDR3 DNA: TGTGCCAGCAGCTTGGCTAGCGGGAGCCTCTCCTACAATGAGCAGTTCTTC. Protein product: CASSLASGSLSYNEQFF. The chain couples TRBV5-8 to TRBJ2-1; 10 bases are shared with TRBD2. The CDR3 extends over 17 amino acids. In germline, CDR1 is SGHTS, CDR2 YDEGEE. Losses at the gene ends were 0 bases for V and 0 bases for J; bases not matched to a gene: 3.